What follows are 14 T cell receptor delta chains derived from one specimen sequenced in a study of Vδ1+ human thymocytes. Broader study findings: Thymic TRG and TRD repertoires appeared highly polyclonal.

The template was reverse-transcribed extracted RNA. The CDR3 regions were amplified by multiplex PCR from V-gene primers to a constant-region primer. TCRdb re-identified clones in the multiplex PCR reads via CATT. The sample lists tens of thousands of delta-chain clones, 7% to 8.5% occurring once. Their specific antigens are unknown. The material sequenced was Vdelta1+ gamma-delta thymocytes from the thymus. Subset defined: FACS-sorted CD3+ TCRalphabeta- TCRVdelta1+ TCRVdelta2- thymocytes. These receptors were collected from a child under two years old who had congenital heart surgery.

The sample holds a few counts of this clone. The chain recombines TRDV1 with TRDJ1; 13 bases map to TRDD3. The V and J ends lost 3 bases and 0 bases, in that order; junction bases with no gene match: 16. Germline CDR1 TSWWSYY, CDR2 QGS. The CDR3 length is 21 residues. The CDR3: CALGEFPLSYWGIRNTDKLIF. The CDR3 bases are TGTGCTCTTGGGGAGTTTCCCCTTTCGTACTGGGGGATACGCAACACCGATAAACTCATCTTT.

The chain employs TRDV2 and TRDJ1, with D perhaps matching TRDD2 (7 bases). Looked up from germline, CDR1 is GEAIGNYY and CDR2 is EKD. V lost 7 bases, J lost 3 bases, and 32 bases lay in between. The CDR3 totals 19 residues. CDR3 protein: CAWGFFPTRGNWISDKLIF. In DNA form, the CDR3 reads TGTGCCTGGGGATTTTTTCCTACGAGGGGGAATTGGATCTCCGATAAACTCATCTTT.

As regards this clone: Distinct nucleotide sequences in the sample also encode this CDR3. The chain links TRDV1 to TRDJ1, with 8 bases aligning to TRDD3. From germline, CDR1 is TSWWSYY and CDR2 QGS. The CDR3 consists of 20 residues. The V segment lost 1 base and the J segment 0 bases; nucleotides outside the gene matches: 16. CDR3 DNA: TGTGCTCTTGGGGAACGCTCCACTCCTGTACTGGGGGCTGACACCGATAAACTCATCTTT. Protein: CALGERSTPVLGADTDKLIF.

The chain recombines TRDV1 with TRDJ1; 10 nucleotides align to TRDD3. The CDR3 spans 21 residues. The trim removed 2 bases at V and 3 bases at J, leaving 21 bases unmatched. Germline V gives CDR1 TSWWSYY, CDR2 QGS. The CDR3 DNA follows: TGTGCTCTTGGGGAAAACCTTGCCTCTACTGGGGGATCGAGGGGACCCGATAAACTCATCTTT. The encoded protein is CALGENLASTGGSRGPDKLIF.

This clone was observed a handful of times. This chain connects TRDV1 to TRDJ1, with D possibly being TRDD3 (6 bases). The V gene's germline CDR1 is TSWWSYY and CDR2 QGS. Trimming cost V 0 bases and J 2 bases, with 16 bases left between them. This CDR3 spans 17 amino acids. CDR3 sequence: CALGELVVGAVTDKLIF. CDR3 bases: TGTGCTCTTGGGGAACTAGTGGTGGGGGCGGTGACCGATAAACTCATCTTT.

The chain is built from TRDV1 and TRDJ1; TRDD3 agrees at 9 bases. This CDR3 has 19 residues. V lost 3 bases and J lost 11; bases outside the gene matches: 25. Germline CDR1 and CDR2: TSWWSYY and QGS. Written as DNA, the CDR3 is TGTGCTCTTGGGGATCCCTTTGGAACTACGCTCCTGGGGGATGATCCCCTCATCTTT. This encodes CALGDPFGTTLLGDDPLIF.

Comment on this clone: Additional DNA sequences in this sample encode the identical CDR3. J is TRDJ1 and V is TRDV1, with a weak D call TRDD3 (6 bases). The CDR3 sequence is 14 residues long. Trimming left V 2 bases short and J 0 bases short, with 7 bases between. CDR1 TSWWSYY and CDR2 QGS come from the germline V gene. The CDR3 region has the DNA TGTGCTCTTGGGGAAAGGGGATACACCGATAAACTCATCTTT. Protein product: CALGERGYTDKLIF.

As to this clone: The same CDR3 also results from other DNA sequences found in this sample. V gene TRDV1 combines with J gene TRDJ1; D gene ambiguous. The CDR3 length is 14 residues. The V gene lost 3 bases and the J gene lost 3 bases, with 11 bases spanning the gap. The germline gives CDR1 TSWWSYY, CDR2 QGS. The CDR3, as DNA: TGTGCTCTTGGGGACCCCTCCTCCCCCGATAAACTCATCTTT. Translating gives CALGDPSSPDKLIF.

The gene calls are TRDV1 and TRDJ1; possibly TRDD3 for D (5 bases). V was pared by 0 bases and J by 1 base, with 12 bases between. This CDR3 has 16 residues. CDR1 TSWWSYY and CDR2 QGS come from the germline V gene. The CDR3 sequence is CALGELLWDVTDKLIF. Written as DNA, the CDR3 is TGTGCTCTTGGGGAACTACTCTGGGATGTCACCGATAAACTCATCTTT.

This chain connects TRDV1 to TRDJ1; D gene ambiguous. This CDR3 is built from 19 residues. V lost 1 base, J lost 1 base, and 22 bases lay in between. Germline CDR1 reads TSWWSYY; CDR2 reads QGS. The DNA of the CDR3 is TGTGCTCTTGGGGAACCTCAATACTCCCGGGCAGTTCCCACCGATAAACTCATCTTT. Translation gives CALGEPQYSRAVPTDKLIF.

This clone showed up just a few times. V usage is TRDV1 and J usage is TRDJ1; maybe TRDD3 (5 bases). The CDR3 has 20 residues. Germline V lookup: CDR1 TSWWSYY, CDR2 QGS. V lost 0 bases and J 1 base, leaving 24 bases between the germline ends. This CDR3 reads CALGELVVLRKGFSTDKLIF. The CDR3 DNA reads as TGTGCTCTTGGGGAACTTGTCGTACTTCGGAAGGGATTTAGCACCGATAAACTCATCTTT.

The V and J genes are TRDV1 and TRDJ1, with D possibly being TRDD3 (5 bases). TCRdb does not report a J gene; here it was assigned by matching the DNA to germline references. The CDR3 sequence is 21 residues long. Deletions cut 2 bases from V and 3 bases from J, with 31 bases between. Germline V lookup: CDR1 TSWWSYY, CDR2 QGS. Written as DNA, the CDR3 is TGTGCTCTTGGGGAATTCGGGGCAACACGGGGGTCAAGTCGGGCACCCGATAAACTCATCTTT. Translated, it gives CALGEFGATRGSSRAPDKLIF.

This clone was detected a few times. The rearrangement links TRDV1 to TRDJ1, with 8 bases aligning to TRDD3. This CDR3 region has 18 residues. With 4 bases clipped from V and 0 bases from J, the junction kept 13 bases outside the gene matches. CDR1 TSWWSYY and CDR2 QGS come from the germline V gene. DNA for the CDR3: TGTGCTCTTGGGGGCCAGCACCCGGGGGATAAGTACACCGATAAACTCATCTTT. This sequence encodes CALGGQHPGDKYTDKLIF.

This sequence joins TRDV1 and TRDJ1; 12 bases fit TRDD3. This CDR3 region has 20 residues. Trimming at V came to 5 bases and at J to 10 bases, leaving 26 bases not matched to a gene. Germline V lookup: CDR1 TSWWSYY, CDR2 QGS. As DNA, the CDR3 is TGTGCTCTTGGGTCTCCTTTCTCCCTTCCTCACATTACTGGGGGATACCCACTCATCTTT. This encodes CALGSPFSLPHITGGYPLIF.